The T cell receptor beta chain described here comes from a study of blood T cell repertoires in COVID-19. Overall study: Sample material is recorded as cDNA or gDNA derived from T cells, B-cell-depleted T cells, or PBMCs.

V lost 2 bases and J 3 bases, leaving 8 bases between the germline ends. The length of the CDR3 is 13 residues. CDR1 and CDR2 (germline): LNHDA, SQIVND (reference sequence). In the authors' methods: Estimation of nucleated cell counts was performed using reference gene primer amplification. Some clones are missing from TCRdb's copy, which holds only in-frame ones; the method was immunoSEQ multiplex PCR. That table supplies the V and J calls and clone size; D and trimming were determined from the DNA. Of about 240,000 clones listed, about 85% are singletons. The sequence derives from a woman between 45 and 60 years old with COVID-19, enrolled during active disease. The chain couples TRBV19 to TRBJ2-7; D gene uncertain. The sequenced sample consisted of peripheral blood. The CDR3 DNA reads TGTGCCAGTAGTATACTAGACGGCTACGAGCAGTACTTC. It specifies CASSILDGYEQYF.